The clone carrying this T cell receptor (beta chain) was picked up a small number of times. The sample originates from a study of Ad26.COV2.S vaccination and SARS-CoV-2 variants. Profiled with immunoSEQ multiplex PCR; TCRdb holds only in-frame clones, not every one. The sample lists 450,000 to 550,000 clones; roughly 89% were seen once. Germline CDR1 and CDR2: SGHVS and FQNEAQ. The ends were cut back, 4 bases at V and 0 bases at J, with 10 bases in the middle. There are 15 residues in the CDR3. Stated treatment: over 15 received Ad26.COV2.S at low or high dose, single or two shots; a few received placebo; per-sample allocation not given. Sampling was done on day 63 after the first vaccine or placebo injection.

Material: peripheral blood, obtained in a trial of Ad26.COV2.S vaccine versus placebo. This TCR came from a person aged 18-60 years who received the Ad26.COV2.S COVID-19 vaccine or a placebo. This sequence joins TRBV7-8 and TRBJ2-1; D ambiguous. The CDR3: CASSSAASSYNEQFF. In DNA, the CDR3 is TGTGCCAGCAGCTCCGCGGCCTCCTCCTACAATGAGCAGTTCTTC.